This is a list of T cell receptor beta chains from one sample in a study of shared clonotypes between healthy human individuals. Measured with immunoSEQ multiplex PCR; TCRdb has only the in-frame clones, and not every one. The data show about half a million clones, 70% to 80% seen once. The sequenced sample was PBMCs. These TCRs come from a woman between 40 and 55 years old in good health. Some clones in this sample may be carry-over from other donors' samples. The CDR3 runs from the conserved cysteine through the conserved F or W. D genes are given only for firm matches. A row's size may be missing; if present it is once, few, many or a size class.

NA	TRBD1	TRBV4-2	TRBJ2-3	TGTGCCAGCAGCCTCCATGGGACAGCGGATAGCACAGATACGCAGTATTTT	CASSLHGTADSTDTQYF
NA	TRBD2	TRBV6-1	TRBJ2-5	TGTGCCAGCAGTGTAAGCGGGGGAGAAAAAGAGACCCAGTACTTC	CASSVSGGEKETQYF
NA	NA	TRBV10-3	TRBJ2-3	TGTGCCATCAGTGAGTCGAGCACAGATACGCAGTATTTT	CAISESSTDTQYF
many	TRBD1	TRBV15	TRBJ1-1	TGTGCCACCAGCAGAGGGACAGGATTCATGAACACTGAAGCTTTCTTT	CATSRGTGFMNTEAFF
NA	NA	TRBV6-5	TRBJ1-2	TGTGCCAGCACCAGCGCAGGGAGCTATGGCTACACCTTC	CASTSAGSYGYTF
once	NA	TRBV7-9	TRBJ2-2	TGTGCCAGCACCCATGGCGGGAACACCGGGGAGCTGTTTTTT	CASTHGGNTGELFF
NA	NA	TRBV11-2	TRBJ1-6	TGTGCCAGCAGCAAGGGAGAGAATTCACCCCTCCACTTT	CASSKGENSPLHF
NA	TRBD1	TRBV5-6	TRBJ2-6	TGTGCCAGCGTACGGACAGGGGAGTCCGGGGCCAACGTCCTGACTTTC	CASVRTGESGANVLTF
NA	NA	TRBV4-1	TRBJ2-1	TGCGCCAGCAGCCAATACTCCTACTCCTACAATGAGCAGTTCTTC	CASSQYSYSYNEQFF
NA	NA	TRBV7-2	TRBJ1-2	TGTGCCAGCAGCCTAAACAGGCTGAACTATGGCTACACCTTC	CASSLNRLNYGYTF
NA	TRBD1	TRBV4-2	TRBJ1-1	TGTGCCAGCAGCCGAACGACAGGGCGTGCCTTTGAAGCTTTCTTT	CASSRTTGRAFEAFF
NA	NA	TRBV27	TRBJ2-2	TGTGCCAGCAGCTTGGGACCAGTTCGCGGGGAGCTGTTTTTT	CASSLGPVRGELFF
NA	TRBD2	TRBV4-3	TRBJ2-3	TGCGCCAGCAGCCAAGGGGGACTAGCGGGGACGGATACGCAGTATTTT	CASSQGGLAGTDTQYF
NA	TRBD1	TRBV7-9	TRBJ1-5	TGTGCCAGCAGCTTGGACAGGGGCAATCAGCCCCAGCATTTT	CASSLDRGNQPQHF
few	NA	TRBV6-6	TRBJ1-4	TGTGCCAGCAGTTCCCGTGTTGAAAAACTGTTTTTT	CASSSRVEKLFF
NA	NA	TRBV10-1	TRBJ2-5	TGCGCCAGCAGTGCGCTACAGGGAGGCCAAGAGACCCAGTACTTC	CASSALQGGQETQYF
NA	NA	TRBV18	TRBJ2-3	TGTGCCAGCTCACCACCTGGAGGGGGCGGAGATACGCAGTATTTT	CASSPPGGGGDTQYF
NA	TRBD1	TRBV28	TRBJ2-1	TGTGCCAGCAGTTTTGGGACAGGAGGGGAGGAGCAGTTCTTC	CASSFGTGGEEQFF
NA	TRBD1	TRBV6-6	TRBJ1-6	TGTGCCAGCAGGAAGGGACAGGATAATTCACCCCTCCACTTT	CASRKGQDNSPLHF
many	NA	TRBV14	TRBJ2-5	TGTGCCAGCAGCCAAGTGGGGGGATTGTACCAAGAGACCCAGTACTTC	CASSQVGGLYQETQYF
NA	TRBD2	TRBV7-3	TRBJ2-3	TGTGCCAGCAGCTTAATGCCAGCGGGAGGGGATACGCAGTATTTT	CASSLMPAGGDTQYF
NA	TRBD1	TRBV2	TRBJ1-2	TGTGCCAGCAGTGAAAGGTCGCCGGGACAGCCCAATGGCTACACCTTC	CASSERSPGQPNGYTF
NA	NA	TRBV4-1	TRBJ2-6	TGCGCCAGCAGCCAAGATCATTTCCAGGCTGGGGCCAACGTCCTGACTTTC	CASSQDHFQAGANVLTF
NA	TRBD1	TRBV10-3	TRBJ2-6	TGTGCCATCAGTGCGACAGGGGCCTCCTCTGGGGCCAACGTCCTGACTTTC	CAISATGASSGANVLTF
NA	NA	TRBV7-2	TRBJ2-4	TGTGCCAGCAGCTCGGGGATAGCCAAAAACATTCAGTACTTC	CASSSGIAKNIQYF